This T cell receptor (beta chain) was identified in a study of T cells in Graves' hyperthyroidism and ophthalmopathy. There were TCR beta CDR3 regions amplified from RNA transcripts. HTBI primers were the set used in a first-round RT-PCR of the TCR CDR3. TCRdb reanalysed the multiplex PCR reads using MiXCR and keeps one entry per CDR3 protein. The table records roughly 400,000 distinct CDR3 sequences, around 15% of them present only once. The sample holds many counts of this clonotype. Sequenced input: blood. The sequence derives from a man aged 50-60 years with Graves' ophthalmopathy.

The CDR3 DNA follows: TGTGCCACCAGTGCGGACAATGAGCAGTTCTTC. Protein product: CATSADNEQFF. V gene TRBV24-1 combines with J gene TRBJ2-1, with unresolved D. The germline CDR1 and CDR2 sequences are KGHDR and SFDVKD. The CDR3 spans 11 residues. V lost 5 bases and J lost 5, with 3 bases in between.